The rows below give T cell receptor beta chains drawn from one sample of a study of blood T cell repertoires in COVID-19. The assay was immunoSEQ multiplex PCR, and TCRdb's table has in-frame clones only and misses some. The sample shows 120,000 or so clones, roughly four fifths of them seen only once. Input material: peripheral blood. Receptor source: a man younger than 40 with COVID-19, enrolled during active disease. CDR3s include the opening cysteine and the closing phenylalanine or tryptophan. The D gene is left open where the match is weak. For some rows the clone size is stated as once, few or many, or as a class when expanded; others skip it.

CDR3aa: CTSSQVLLAATYEQYF; CDR3nt: TGCACCAGCAGCCAAGTCCTCCTAGCGGCCACCTACGAGCAGTACTTC; len: 16; d_gene: -; v_gene: TRBV1; j_gene: TRBJ2-7; abundance: once
CDR3aa: CAFRPGGANTEAFF; CDR3nt: TGCGCTTTTAGACCCGGAGGGGCGAACACTGAAGCTTTCTTT; len: 14; d_gene: -; v_gene: TRBV4-1; j_gene: TRBJ1-1; abundance: few
CDR3aa: CASSRDGTLLMNTEAFF; CDR3nt: TGCGCCAGCAGCCGTGACGGGACTTTACTAATGAACACTGAAGCTTTCTTT; len: 17; d_gene: -; v_gene: TRBV5-1; j_gene: TRBJ1-1; abundance: -
CDR3aa: CASSEVRGRGYTF; CDR3nt: TGCGCCAGCAGTGAGGTTAGAGGAAGGGGCTACACCTTC; len: 13; d_gene: -; v_gene: TRBV10-1; j_gene: TRBJ1-2; abundance: -
CDR3aa: CASSSSGQPQHF; CDR3nt: TGTGCCAGCAGTTCGTCAGGTCAGCCCCAGCATTTT; len: 12; d_gene: -; v_gene: TRBV28; j_gene: TRBJ1-5; abundance: -
CDR3aa: CAWIHGTVSYNEQFF; CDR3nt: TGTGCCTGGATACACGGGACAGTATCCTACAATGAGCAGTTCTTC; len: 15; d_gene: TRBD1; v_gene: TRBV30; j_gene: TRBJ2-1; abundance: -
CDR3aa: CSVKTGGGTEAFF; CDR3nt: TGCAGCGTTAAGACAGGAGGTGGCACTGAAGCTTTCTTT; len: 13; d_gene: -; v_gene: TRBV29-1; j_gene: TRBJ1-1; abundance: -
CDR3aa: CASSILGAPGQGQTEAFF; CDR3nt: TGTGCCAGTAGTATTCTCGGGGCCCCGGGACAGGGGCAGACTGAAGCTTTCTTT; len: 18; d_gene: TRBD1; v_gene: TRBV19; j_gene: TRBJ1-1; abundance: -
CDR3aa: CASSYSRGGNTIYF; CDR3nt: TGTGCCAGCAGTTACTCCAGGGGCGGAAACACCATATATTTT; len: 14; d_gene: -; v_gene: TRBV6-6; j_gene: TRBJ1-3; abundance: few
CDR3aa: CASTDAPGPYEQYF; CDR3nt: TGTGCCAGCACAGATGCCCCGGGTCCCTACGAGCAGTACTTC; len: 14; d_gene: -; v_gene: TRBV2; j_gene: TRBJ2-7; abundance: few
CDR3aa: CASSRLRNTGELFF; CDR3nt: TGTGCCAGCAGCCGACTGCGGAACACCGGGGAGCTGTTTTTT; len: 14; d_gene: -; v_gene: TRBV11-3; j_gene: TRBJ2-2; abundance: -
CDR3aa: CASSPGTGTSTGELFF; CDR3nt: TGTGCCAGTAGCCCCGGGACAGGAACTTCCACCGGGGAGCTGTTTTTT; len: 16; d_gene: TRBD1; v_gene: TRBV19; j_gene: TRBJ2-2; abundance: -
CDR3aa: CASSYGPSGTAQETQYF; CDR3nt: TGCGCCAGCAGCTATGGGCCCTCCGGGACAGCCCAAGAGACCCAGTACTTC; len: 17; d_gene: TRBD1; v_gene: TRBV5-1; j_gene: TRBJ2-5; abundance: -
CDR3aa: CASSAQNTDTQYF; CDR3nt: TGTGCCAGCAGCGCCCAAAACACAGATACGCAGTATTTT; len: 13; d_gene: -; v_gene: TRBV9; j_gene: TRBJ2-3; abundance: -
CDR3aa: CASGQGYSPLHF; CDR3nt: TGTGCCAGCGGACAGGGATATTCACCCCTCCACTTT; len: 12; d_gene: TRBD1; v_gene: TRBV28; j_gene: TRBJ1-6; abundance: -
CDR3aa: CASSATGSGELFF; CDR3nt: TGTGCCAGCAGTGCTACAGGGTCCGGGGAGCTGTTTTTT; len: 13; d_gene: -; v_gene: TRBV6-4; j_gene: TRBJ2-2; abundance: -
CDR3aa: CATEARAGGTEAFF; CDR3nt: TGTGCCACAGAGGCGCGGGCCGGGGGGACTGAAGCTTTCTTT; len: 14; d_gene: -; v_gene: TRBV19; j_gene: TRBJ1-1; abundance: -
CDR3aa: CASSLIFFGSAGELFF; CDR3nt: TGCGCCAGCAGCTTAATTTTTTTTGGTAGCGCCGGGGAGCTGTTTTTT; len: 16; d_gene: -; v_gene: TRBV5-1; j_gene: TRBJ2-2; abundance: few
CDR3aa: CASSVGTGSVSDTQYF; CDR3nt: TGTGCCAGCAGCGTAGGGACAGGGTCAGTCTCGGATACGCAGTATTTT; len: 16; d_gene: TRBD1; v_gene: TRBV9; j_gene: TRBJ2-3; abundance: -
CDR3aa: CASSYQGGQSSRYMNTEAFF; CDR3nt: TGCGCCAGCAGCTATCAGGGGGGCCAATCTTCACGCTATATGAACACTGAAGCTTTCTTT; len: 20; d_gene: TRBD1; v_gene: TRBV5-1; j_gene: TRBJ1-1; abundance: -
CDR3aa: CASSSTGGSEQPQHF; CDR3nt: TGTGCCAGCAGTTCTACAGGGGGAAGTGAGCAGCCCCAGCATTTT; len: 15; d_gene: TRBD1; v_gene: TRBV6-2/TRBV6-3; j_gene: TRBJ1-5; abundance: -
CDR3aa: CASSLSGGEYEQYF; CDR3nt: TGTGCCAGCAGCTTAAGCGGGGGGGAGTACGAGCAGTACTTC; len: 14; d_gene: TRBD2; v_gene: TRBV7-9; j_gene: TRBJ2-7; abundance: -
CDR3aa: CASSLGGQGRWKLFF; CDR3nt: TGTGCCAGCAGCTTAGGGGGACAGGGGAGATGGAAACTGTTTTTT; len: 15; d_gene: TRBD1; v_gene: TRBV7-2; j_gene: TRBJ1-4; abundance: -
CDR3aa: CASSRDGTGSYEQYF; CDR3nt: TGTGCCAGCAGTCGGGACGGGACAGGTTCCTACGAGCAGTACTTC; len: 15; d_gene: TRBD1; v_gene: TRBV28; j_gene: TRBJ2-7; abundance: -
CDR3aa: CASSPLAEHTDTQYF; CDR3nt: TGTGCCAGCAGTCCTCTAGCGGAACACACAGATACGCAGTATTTT; len: 15; d_gene: TRBD2; v_gene: TRBV6-5; j_gene: TRBJ2-3; abundance: -
CDR3aa: CASSQRTGTGNTIYF; CDR3nt: TGCGCCAGCAGCCAACGAACAGGGACTGGAAACACCATATATTTT; len: 15; d_gene: -; v_gene: TRBV4-3; j_gene: TRBJ1-3; abundance: -
CDR3aa: CASSYSLAGEAFF; CDR3nt: TGTGCCAGCAGTTACTCCTTGGCGGGTGAAGCTTTCTTT; len: 13; d_gene: -; v_gene: TRBV6-5; j_gene: TRBJ1-1; abundance: -
CDR3aa: CASSQPVVDKGKGDYGYTF; CDR3nt: TGCGCCAGCAGCCAACCGGTAGTGGACAAGGGAAAAGGGGACTATGGCTACACCTTC; len: 19; d_gene: -; v_gene: TRBV4-3; j_gene: TRBJ1-2; abundance: -
CDR3aa: CASSSGSTDTQYF; CDR3nt: TGCGCCAGCAGCTCCGGGTCCACAGATACGCAGTATTTT; len: 13; d_gene: -; v_gene: TRBV5-1; j_gene: TRBJ2-3; abundance: -
CDR3aa: CSARTGGDYGYTF; CDR3nt: TGCAGCGCCCGGACAGGGGGCGACTATGGCTACACCTTC; len: 13; d_gene: TRBD1; v_gene: TRBV29-1; j_gene: TRBJ1-2; abundance: -
CDR3aa: CASSSGAGARQETQYF; CDR3nt: TGTGCCAGCAGCTCAGGGGCAGGGGCGCGGCAAGAGACCCAGTACTTC; len: 16; d_gene: -; v_gene: TRBV5-6; j_gene: TRBJ2-5; abundance: -
CDR3aa: CASSSGLSYEQYF; CDR3nt: TGTGCCAGTAGTTCAGGGCTATCCTACGAGCAGTACTTC; len: 13; d_gene: -; v_gene: TRBV19; j_gene: TRBJ2-7; abundance: -
CDR3aa: CSVATVRGAGTDTQYF; CDR3nt: TGCAGCGTAGCCACAGTAAGGGGCGCAGGCACAGATACGCAGTATTTT; len: 16; d_gene: -; v_gene: TRBV29-1; j_gene: TRBJ2-3; abundance: -
CDR3aa: CASSLVLGAGGEQYF; CDR3nt: TGTGCCAGCAGCTTAGTCCTGGGGGCGGGAGGCGAGCAGTACTTC; len: 15; d_gene: TRBD2; v_gene: TRBV7-2; j_gene: TRBJ2-7; abundance: -
CDR3aa: CASSERTGLVTDTQYF; CDR3nt: TGTGCCAGCAGCGAGAGAACAGGGTTGGTGACAGATACGCAGTATTTT; len: 16; d_gene: -; v_gene: TRBV9; j_gene: TRBJ2-3; abundance: -
CDR3aa: CATSRDRVIGNTIYF; CDR3nt: TGTGCCACCAGCAGAGACAGGGTCATCGGAAACACCATATATTTT; len: 15; d_gene: -; v_gene: TRBV15; j_gene: TRBJ1-3; abundance: few
CDR3aa: CASSGRQGTRETQYF; CDR3nt: TGTGCCAGCAGCGGACGACAGGGGACCCGAGAGACCCAGTACTTC; len: 15; d_gene: TRBD1; v_gene: TRBV9; j_gene: TRBJ2-5; abundance: -
CDR3aa: CASSFGTASYGYTF; CDR3nt: TGCGCCAGCAGCTTCGGGACAGCTTCCTATGGCTACACCTTC; len: 14; d_gene: TRBD1; v_gene: TRBV5-1; j_gene: TRBJ1-2; abundance: -